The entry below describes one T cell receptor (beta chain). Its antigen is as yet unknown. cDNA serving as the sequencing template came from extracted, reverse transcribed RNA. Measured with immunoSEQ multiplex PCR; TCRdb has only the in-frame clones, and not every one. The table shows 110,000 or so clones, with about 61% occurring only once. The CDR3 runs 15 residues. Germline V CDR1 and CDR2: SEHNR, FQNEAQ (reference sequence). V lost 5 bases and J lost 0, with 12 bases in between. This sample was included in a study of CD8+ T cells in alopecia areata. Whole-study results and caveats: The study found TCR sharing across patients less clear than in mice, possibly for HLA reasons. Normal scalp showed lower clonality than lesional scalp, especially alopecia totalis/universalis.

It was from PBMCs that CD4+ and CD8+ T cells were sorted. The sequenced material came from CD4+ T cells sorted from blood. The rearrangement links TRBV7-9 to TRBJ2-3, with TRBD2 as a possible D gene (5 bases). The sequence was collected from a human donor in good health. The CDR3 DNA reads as TGTGCCAGCAGCATTGAGGGCCAGAGCACAGATACGCAGTATTTT. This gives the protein CASSIEGQSTDTQYF.